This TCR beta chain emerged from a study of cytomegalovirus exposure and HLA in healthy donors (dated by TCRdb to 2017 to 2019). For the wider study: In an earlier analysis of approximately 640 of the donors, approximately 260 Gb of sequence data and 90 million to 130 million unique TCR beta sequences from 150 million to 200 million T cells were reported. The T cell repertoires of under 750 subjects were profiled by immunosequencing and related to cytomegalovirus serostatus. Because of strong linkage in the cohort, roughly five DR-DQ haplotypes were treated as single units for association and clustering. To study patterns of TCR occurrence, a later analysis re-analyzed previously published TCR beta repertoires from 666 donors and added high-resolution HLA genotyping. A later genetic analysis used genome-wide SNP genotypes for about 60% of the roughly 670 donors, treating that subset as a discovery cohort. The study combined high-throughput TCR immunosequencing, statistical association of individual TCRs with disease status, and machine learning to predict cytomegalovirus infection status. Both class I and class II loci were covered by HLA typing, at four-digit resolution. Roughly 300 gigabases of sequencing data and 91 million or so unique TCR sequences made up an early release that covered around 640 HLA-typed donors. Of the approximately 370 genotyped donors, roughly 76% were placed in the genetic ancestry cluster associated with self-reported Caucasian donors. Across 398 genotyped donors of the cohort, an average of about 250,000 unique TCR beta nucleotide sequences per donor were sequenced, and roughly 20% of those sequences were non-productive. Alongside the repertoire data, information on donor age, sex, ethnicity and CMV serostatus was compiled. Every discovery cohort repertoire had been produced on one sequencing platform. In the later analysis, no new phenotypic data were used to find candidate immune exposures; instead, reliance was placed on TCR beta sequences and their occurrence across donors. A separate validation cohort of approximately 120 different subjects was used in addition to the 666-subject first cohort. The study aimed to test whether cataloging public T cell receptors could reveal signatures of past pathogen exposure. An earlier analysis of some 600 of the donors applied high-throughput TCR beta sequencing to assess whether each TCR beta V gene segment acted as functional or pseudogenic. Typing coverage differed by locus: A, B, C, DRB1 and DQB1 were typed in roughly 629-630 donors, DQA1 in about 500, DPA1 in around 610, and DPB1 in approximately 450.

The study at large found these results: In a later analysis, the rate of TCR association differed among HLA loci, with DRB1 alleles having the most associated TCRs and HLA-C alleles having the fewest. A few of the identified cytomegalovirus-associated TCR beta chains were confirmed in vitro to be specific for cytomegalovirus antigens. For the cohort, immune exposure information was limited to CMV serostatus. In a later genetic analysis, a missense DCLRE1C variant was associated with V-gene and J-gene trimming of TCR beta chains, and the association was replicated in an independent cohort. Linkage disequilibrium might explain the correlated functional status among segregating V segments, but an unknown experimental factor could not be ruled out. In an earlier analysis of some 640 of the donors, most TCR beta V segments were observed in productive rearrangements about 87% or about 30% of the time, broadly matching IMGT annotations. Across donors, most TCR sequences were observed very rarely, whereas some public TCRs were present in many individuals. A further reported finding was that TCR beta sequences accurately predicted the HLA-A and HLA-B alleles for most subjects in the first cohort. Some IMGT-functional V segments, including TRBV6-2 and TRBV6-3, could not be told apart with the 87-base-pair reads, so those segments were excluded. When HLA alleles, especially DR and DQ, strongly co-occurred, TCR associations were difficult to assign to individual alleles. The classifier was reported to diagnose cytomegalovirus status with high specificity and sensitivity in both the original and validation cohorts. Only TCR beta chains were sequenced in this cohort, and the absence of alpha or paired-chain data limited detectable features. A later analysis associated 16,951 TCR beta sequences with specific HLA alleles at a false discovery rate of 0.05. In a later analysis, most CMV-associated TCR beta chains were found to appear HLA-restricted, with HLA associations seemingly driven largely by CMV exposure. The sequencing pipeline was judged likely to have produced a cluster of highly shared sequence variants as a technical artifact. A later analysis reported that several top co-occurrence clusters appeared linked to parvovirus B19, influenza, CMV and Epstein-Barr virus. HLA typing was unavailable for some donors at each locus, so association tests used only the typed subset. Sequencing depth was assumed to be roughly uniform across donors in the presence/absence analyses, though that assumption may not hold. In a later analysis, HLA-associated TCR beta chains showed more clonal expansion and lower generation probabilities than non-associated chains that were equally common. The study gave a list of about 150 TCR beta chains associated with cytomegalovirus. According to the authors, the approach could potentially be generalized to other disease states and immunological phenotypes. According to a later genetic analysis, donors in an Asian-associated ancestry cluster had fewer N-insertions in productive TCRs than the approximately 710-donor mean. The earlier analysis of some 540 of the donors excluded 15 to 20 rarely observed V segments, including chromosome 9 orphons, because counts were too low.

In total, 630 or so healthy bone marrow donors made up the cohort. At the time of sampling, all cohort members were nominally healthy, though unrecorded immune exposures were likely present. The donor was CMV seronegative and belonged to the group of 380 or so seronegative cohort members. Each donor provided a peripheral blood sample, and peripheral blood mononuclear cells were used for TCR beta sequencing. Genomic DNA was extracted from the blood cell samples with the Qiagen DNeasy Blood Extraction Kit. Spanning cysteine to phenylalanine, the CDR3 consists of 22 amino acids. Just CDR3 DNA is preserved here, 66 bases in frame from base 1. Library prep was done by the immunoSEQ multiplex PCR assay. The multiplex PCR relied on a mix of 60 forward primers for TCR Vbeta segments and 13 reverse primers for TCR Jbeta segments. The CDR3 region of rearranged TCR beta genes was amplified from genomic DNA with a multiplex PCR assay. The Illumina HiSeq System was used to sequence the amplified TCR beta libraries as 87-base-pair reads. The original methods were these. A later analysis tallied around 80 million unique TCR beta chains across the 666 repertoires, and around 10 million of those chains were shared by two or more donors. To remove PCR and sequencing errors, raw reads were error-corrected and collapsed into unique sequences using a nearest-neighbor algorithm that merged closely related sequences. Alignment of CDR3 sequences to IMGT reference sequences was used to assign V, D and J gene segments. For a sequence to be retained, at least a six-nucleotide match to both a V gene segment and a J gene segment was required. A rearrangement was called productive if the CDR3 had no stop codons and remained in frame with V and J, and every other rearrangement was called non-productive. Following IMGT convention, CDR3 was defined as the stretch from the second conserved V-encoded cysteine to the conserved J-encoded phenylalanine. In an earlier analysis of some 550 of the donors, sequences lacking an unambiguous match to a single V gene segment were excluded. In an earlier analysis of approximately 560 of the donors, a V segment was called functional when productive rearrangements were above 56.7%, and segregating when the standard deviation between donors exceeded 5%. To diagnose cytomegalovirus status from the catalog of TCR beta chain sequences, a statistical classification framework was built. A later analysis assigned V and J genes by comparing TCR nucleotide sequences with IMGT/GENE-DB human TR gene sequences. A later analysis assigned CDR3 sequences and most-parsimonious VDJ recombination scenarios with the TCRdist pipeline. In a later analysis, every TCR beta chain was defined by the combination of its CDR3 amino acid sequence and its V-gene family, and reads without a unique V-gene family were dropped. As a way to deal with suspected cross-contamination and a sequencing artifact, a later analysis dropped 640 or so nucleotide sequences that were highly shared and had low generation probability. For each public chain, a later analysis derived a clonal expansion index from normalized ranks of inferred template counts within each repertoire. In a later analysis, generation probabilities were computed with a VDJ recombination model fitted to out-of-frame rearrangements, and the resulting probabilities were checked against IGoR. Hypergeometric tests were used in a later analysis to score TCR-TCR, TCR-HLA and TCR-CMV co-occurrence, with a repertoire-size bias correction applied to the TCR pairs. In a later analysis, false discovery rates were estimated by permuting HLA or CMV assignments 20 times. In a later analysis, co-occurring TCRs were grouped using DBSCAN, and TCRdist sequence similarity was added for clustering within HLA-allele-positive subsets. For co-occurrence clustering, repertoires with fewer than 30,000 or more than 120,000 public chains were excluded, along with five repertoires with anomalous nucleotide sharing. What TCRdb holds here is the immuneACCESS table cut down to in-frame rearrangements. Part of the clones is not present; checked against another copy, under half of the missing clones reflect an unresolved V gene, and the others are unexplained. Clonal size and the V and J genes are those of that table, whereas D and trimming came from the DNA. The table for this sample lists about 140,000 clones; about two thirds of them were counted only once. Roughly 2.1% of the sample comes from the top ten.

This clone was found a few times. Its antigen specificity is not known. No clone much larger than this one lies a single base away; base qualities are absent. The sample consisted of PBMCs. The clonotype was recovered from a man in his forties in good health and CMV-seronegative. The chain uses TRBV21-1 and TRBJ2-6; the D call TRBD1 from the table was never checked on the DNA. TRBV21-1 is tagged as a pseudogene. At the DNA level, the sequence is TGTGCCAGCAGCCTTTGGTTCTTGGACAGGGACGCGCTATTCTCTGGGGCCAACGTCCTGACTTTC. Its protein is CASSLWFLDRDALFSGANVLTF.